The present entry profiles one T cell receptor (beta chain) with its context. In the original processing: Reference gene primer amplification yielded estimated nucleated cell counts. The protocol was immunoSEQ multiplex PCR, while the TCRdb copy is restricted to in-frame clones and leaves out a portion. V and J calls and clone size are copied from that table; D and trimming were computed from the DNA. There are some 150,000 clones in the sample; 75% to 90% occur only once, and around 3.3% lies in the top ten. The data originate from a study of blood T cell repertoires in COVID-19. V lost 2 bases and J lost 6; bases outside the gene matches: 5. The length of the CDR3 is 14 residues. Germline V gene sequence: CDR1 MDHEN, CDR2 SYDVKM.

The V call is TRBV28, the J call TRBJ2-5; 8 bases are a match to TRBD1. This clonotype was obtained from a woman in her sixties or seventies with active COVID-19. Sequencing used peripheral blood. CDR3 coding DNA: TGTGCCAGCAGTTTAGGACAGGGCGGGAAGACCCAGTACTTC. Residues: CASSLGQGGKTQYF.